Below, 20 T cell receptor beta chains from the same sample are listed, as sequenced in a study of metastatic and nonmetastatic thyroid tumors. TCRdb re-analyzed the PCR reads using MiXCR. The sample yields over 6,500 clones, roughly 27% seen once. Among the patients, none had received any treatment before thyroid surgery. Sequencing used tumor tissue. The receptor source for this set is a female donor with papillary thyroid cancer or a benign thyroid nodule (not recorded which). Some clones in this sample may be carry-over from other donors' samples.

This clone was seen only a few times. The chain is built from TRBV6-5 and TRBJ1-1; D is uncertain. Germline CDR1 and CDR2: MNHEY and SVGAGI. V shed 0 bases and J shed 4 bases, with 9 bases lying between them. This CDR3 comprises 14 residues. The CDR3 loop reads CASSYSTGVTEAFF. The CDR3 DNA is TGTGCCAGCAGTTACTCGACGGGAGTCACTGAAGCTTTCTTT.

This clone is categorized as medium-sized (0.01 to 0.1%). This chain joins TRBV12-3 or TRBV12-4 and TRBJ2-2; D is unresolved. V shed 1 base and J shed 1 base, with 4 bases lying between them. The CDR3 extends over 14 amino acids. CDR3 sequence: CASSLGWNTGELFF. CDR3 sequence (DNA): TGTGCCAGCAGTTTAGGTTGGAACACCGGGGAGCTGTTTTTT.

This clone is medium-sized by share. The CDR3 sequence: CSAPTATDTQYF. CDR3 coding DNA: TGCAGTGCTCCGACTGCCACAGATACGCAGTATTTT. V usage is TRBV20-1 and J usage is TRBJ2-3; no reliable D call. The germline CDR1 and CDR2 sequences are DFQATT and SNEGSKA (reference sequence). CDR3 length: 12 amino acids. The V end lost 5 bases, the J end lost 2 bases, and 8 bases lay between the germline ends.

This clone is large. V usage is TRBV12-3 or TRBV12-4 and J usage is TRBJ1-2; 7 bases map to TRBD1. The CDR3 length is 14 residues. After removal of 6 bases from V and 0 bases from J, the junction contained 4 bases not matched to a gene. The CDR3 coding sequence is TGTGCCAGCAGCCCGACAGGGCCTAACTATGGCTACACCTTC. Its translation: CASSPTGPNYGYTF.

For this clone: At the DNA level, this CDR3 is encoded by other sequences in the same sample as well. The chain carries TRBV20-1 and TRBJ2-1; D is possibly TRBD2 (5 bases). The CDR3 is 16 residues long. The V gene lost 1 base and the J gene lost 9 bases, with 22 bases spanning the gap. Per germline, CDR1 DFQATT and CDR2 SNEGSKA (reference sequence). CDR3 sequence (DNA): TGCAGTGCTAGAGCGGACTCAATGGGTTTACAAGTTGAGCAGTTCTTC. This gives the protein CSARADSMGLQVEQFF.

The sample holds a few counts of this clone. The CDR3 loop is CASSPEGPLLNGYTF. The CDR3 nucleotides are TGTGCCAGCTCACCCGAGGGACCCCTACTGAATGGCTACACCTTC. The V call is TRBV18, the J call TRBJ1-2; possibly TRBD1 for D (5 bases). The V gene lost 3 bases and the J gene lost 6 bases, with 17 bases spanning the gap. From germline, CDR1 is KGHSH and CDR2 LQKENI. The CDR3 contains 15 residues.

The chain carries TRBV24-1 and TRBJ2-7, with 7 nucleotides matching TRBD2. CDR1 and CDR2 from the germline V gene are KGHDR and SFDVKD. This CDR3 has 16 amino acids. The ends lost 8 bases at V and 6 bases at J; junction bases unmatched: 18. The CDR3 nucleotides are TGTGCCACCATTGACTTCGGAACTAGCGTGAGTATCGAGCAGTACTTC. As protein: CATIDFGTSVSIEQYF.

J is TRBJ2-1 and V is TRBV6-4; 7 nucleotides align to TRBD2. Germline CDR1 and CDR2: MRHNA and SNTAGT. The length of the CDR3 is 15 residues. The ends lost 2 bases at V and 0 bases at J; junction bases unmatched: 1. The CDR3 DNA follows: TGTGCCAGCAGTGACACGGGAGGCTCCTACAATGAGCAGTTCTTC. Translated, it gives CASSDTGGSYNEQFF.

This sequence joins TRBV6-1 and TRBJ1-5; TRBD1 agrees at 9 bases. V lost 6 bases, J lost 0 bases, and 6 bases stayed unmatched. This CDR3 contains 16 residues. Germline CDR1 reads MNHNS; CDR2 reads SASEGT. The CDR3 DNA reads as TGTGCCAGCAGGGACAGGGGCCCTTATAGCAATCAGCCCCAGCATTTT. Its protein product is CASRDRGPYSNQPQHF.

The chain employs TRBV6-6 and TRBJ2-1, with no clear D. Trimming shortened V by 3 bases and J by 2 bases, and 8 bases separated the two germline ends. Per the germline V gene, CDR1 is MNHNY and CDR2 is SVGAGI (reference sequence). This CDR3 comprises 14 residues. The CDR3 DNA follows: TGTGCCAGCAGTTATGGTGGGACCTACAATGAGCAGTTCTTC. It codes for CASSYGGTYNEQFF.

This clone was seen a handful of times. The chain carries TRBV27 and TRBJ2-1, with a tentative D call TRBD2 (6 bases). The ends were cut back, 2 bases at V and 8 bases at J, with 16 bases in the middle. Germline V gene sequence: CDR1 MNHEY, CDR2 SMNVEV (reference sequence). This CDR3 has 15 amino acids. In DNA form, the CDR3 reads TGTGCCAGCAGTTTAAGTGGGGGGAGAAGATATGAGCAGTTCTTC. Translated: CASSLSGGRRYEQFF.

A few counts support this clone. The conserved phenylalanine or tryptophan normally closing the CDR3 is absent here, so this likely arose from a read error. The DNA is left out, because the CDR3 cannot be placed on it with certainty; the CDR3 is given as TCRdb lists it. The V gene is TRBV10-1, the J gene TRBJ2-7; TRBD1 is the table's D call and was not checked against the DNA. The CDR3 contains 11 residues when both ends are counted. CDR1 is WNHNN, CDR2 SYGVQD, per germline (reference sequence). The CDR3 reads CASTVLAQALA.

The chain combines TRBV2 with TRBJ1-2; 9 bases agree with TRBD1. Germline CDR1 SNHLY, CDR2 FYNNEI. The length of the CDR3 is 12 residues. Unmatched junction bases numbered 2, after V lost 6 bases and J lost 6 bases. CDR3 sequence (DNA): TGTGCCAGCAGAGGACAGGGGCATGGCTACACCTTC. It is translated as CASRGQGHGYTF.

The rearrangement links TRBV7-9 to TRBJ1-3, with a tentative D call TRBD1 (5 bases). CDR3 length: 14 amino acids. The germline CDR1 and CDR2 sequences are SEHNR and FQNEAQ (reference sequence). Trimming pared 5 bases from V and 1 base from J, leaving 9 bases between. In DNA form, the CDR3 reads TGTGCCAGCAGCCGAGGGGTTTCTGGAAACACCATATATTTT. Its translation is CASSRGVSGNTIYF.

This clone was counted between two and nine times. The chain recombines TRBV6-1 with TRBJ2-1, with TRBD1 matching over 10 bases. The CDR3 is 15 amino acids. Germline loops: CDR1 MNHNS, CDR2 SASEGT. Trimming cost V 6 bases and J 9 bases; bases outside gene matches: 11. The CDR3 sequence: CASSTRTGGYGEQFF. In DNA form, the CDR3 reads TGTGCCAGCAGCACTAGGACAGGGGGTTATGGTGAGCAGTTCTTC.

V and J are TRBV5-1 and TRBJ2-7; a weak D match, TRBD1 (6 bases). CDR1 and CDR2 (germline): SGHRS, YFSETQ. The CDR3 consists of 15 residues. V dropped 0 bases and J dropped 0 bases, with 10 bases sitting between them. In DNA form, the CDR3 reads TGCGCCAGCAGCTTGGCCCAGGGGAGCTCCTACGAGCAGTACTTC. It translates to CASSLAQGSSYEQYF.

The J gene is TRBJ2-7, the V gene TRBV16; D is uncertain. CDR3 length: 14 residues. The germline V and J ends were trimmed by 2 bases and 1 base, with 9 bases remaining between them. The germline V gene has CDR1 KGHSY and CDR2 FQNENV. The CDR3 region has the DNA TGTGCCAGCAGCCAAGCAGGTTCTTCCTACGAGCAGTACTTC. Encoded protein: CASSQAGSSYEQYF.

Points on this clone: It may be a read error: a sequence one base away is much more abundant. The gene calls are TRBV20-1 and TRBJ2-7, with 16 nucleotides matching TRBD2. The CDR3 has 17 amino acids. The J segment lost 5 bases and the V segment lost 8 bases, leaving 15 bases of the junction unmatched. CDR1 is DFQATT, CDR2 SNEGSKA, per germline (reference sequence). The CDR3 loop reads CSSTNGTSGRAVNEQYF. CDR3 sequence (DNA): TGCAGTTCTACCAACGGGACTAGCGGGAGGGCCGTTAACGAGCAGTACTTC.

The V and J genes are TRBV5-1 and TRBJ1-1; perhaps TRBD1 as D (5 bases). The CDR3 sequence is 15 residues long. CDR1 and CDR2 from the germline V gene are SGHRS and YFSETQ. The germline V and J ends were trimmed by 0 bases and 0 bases, with 9 bases remaining between them. The CDR3 DNA sequence: TGCGCCAGCAGCTTGGTCCAGGGTATGAACACTGAAGCTTTCTTT. Protein: CASSLVQGMNTEAFF. Full variable domain (remainder filled in from reference TRBV5-1 and TRBJ1-1): KAGVTQTPRYLIKTRGQQVTLSCSPISGHRSVSWYQQTPGQGLQFLFEYFSETQRNKGNFPGRFSGRQFSNSRSEMNVSTLELGDSALYLCASSLVQGMNTEAFFGQGTRLTVV.

The chain recombines TRBV12-3 or TRBV12-4 with TRBJ2-3; D remains ambiguous. This CDR3 has 13 amino acids. Trimming left V 8 bases short and J 4 bases short, with 13 bases between. CDR3 in amino acids: CASSLLPADTQYF. DNA of the CDR3: TGTGCCAGCTCTCTATTGCCCGCAGATACGCAGTATTTT.